One sample yielded the 21 T cell receptor beta chains listed below, sequenced in a study of blood T cell repertoires in COVID-19. Assay used: immunoSEQ multiplex PCR; TCRdb lists only in-frame clones, some missing. The data hold a few hundred thousand clones, with around 89% observed a single time. The source material was peripheral blood. The origin of the receptors is a woman aged 55-70 years with COVID-19, enrolled during active disease.

In DNA, the CDR3 is TGTGCCAGCAGCTTAAGGACAGGGGGAAGTGGCAATGAGCAGTTCTTC. As protein: CASSLRTGGSGNEQFF. The chain employs TRBV7-8 and TRBJ2-1; 10 bases are a match to TRBD1. Germline assignment: CDR1 SGHVS and CDR2 FQNEAQ. Unmatched junction bases numbered 7, after V lost 2 bases and J lost 6 bases. The CDR3 runs to 16 residues.

This chain connects TRBV7-2 to TRBJ1-1; D is unclear. The germline V gene encodes CDR1 SGHTA and CDR2 FQGNSA. The CDR3 loop spans 15 amino acids. Trimming left V 1 base short and J 1 base short, with 10 bases between. The CDR3 DNA reads as TGTGCCAGCAGCTTAGTTCCGAGGCCGAACACTGAAGCTTTCTTT. Translating it yields CASSLVPRPNTEAFF.

The V call is TRBV30, the J call TRBJ2-2; D is possibly TRBD1 (5 bases). Germline V gives CDR1 GTSNPN, CDR2 SVGIG (reference sequence). V was trimmed by 1 base and J by 2 bases, leaving 11 bases between them. This CDR3 contains 15 residues. CDR3 region: CAWSGRQGNTGELFF. CDR3 DNA: TGTGCCTGGAGTGGTCGCCAGGGAAACACCGGGGAGCTGTTTTTT.

The chain uses TRBV4-1 and TRBJ2-1; 7 bases are a match to TRBD2. CDR1 is MGHRA, CDR2 YSYEKL, per germline. The CDR3 consists of 15 residues. The V and J ends lost 4 bases and 0 bases, in that order; junction bases with no gene match: 3. CDR3 amino acids: CASSRAGSSYNEQFF. In nucleotides, the CDR3 is TGCGCCAGCAGCCGAGCGGGAAGCTCCTACAATGAGCAGTTCTTC.

The gene calls are TRBV7-2 and TRBJ2-2; D is possibly TRBD1 (5 bases). The V gene's germline CDR1 is SGHTA and CDR2 FQGNSA. This CDR3 comprises 14 residues. V lost 7 bases to trimming and J lost 7 bases, with 16 bases between them. The DNA for the CDR3 is TGTGCCAGCACCCCTATGCAGGGTCGCGGGGAGCTGTTTTTT. Protein: CASTPMQGRGELFF.

The chain recombines TRBV4-1 with TRBJ1-6, with TRBD1 matching over 12 bases. Trimming removed 0 bases from V and 6 bases from J; junction bases left unmatched: 3. The V gene's germline CDR1 is MGHRA and CDR2 YSYEKL. The CDR3 runs to 17 residues. The CDR3 nucleotides are TGCGCCAGCAGCCAAGAGGGACAGGGGGCCGTTAATTCACCCCTCCACTTT. It translates to CASSQEGQGAVNSPLHF.

The chain combines TRBV19 with TRBJ1-1; 9 bases fit TRBD1. V lost 7 bases, J lost 3 bases, and 9 bases stayed unmatched. From germline, CDR1 is LNHDA and CDR2 SQIVND (reference sequence). CDR3 length equals 15 residues. CDR3 coding DNA: TGTGCCAGTATTATGACAGGGGGTGGGGACACTGAAGCTTTCTTT. Translation gives CASIMTGGGDTEAFF.

The chain is built from TRBV5-1 and TRBJ2-2; 7 nucleotides match TRBD1. The germline CDR1 and CDR2 sequences are SGHRS and YFSETQ. This CDR3 has 17 residues. The ends lost 1 base at V and 0 bases at J; junction bases unmatched: 6. CDR3 protein: CASSLYRGPANTGELFF. The CDR3 nucleotides read TGCGCCAGCAGCTTGTACAGGGGACCTGCGAACACCGGGGAGCTGTTTTTT.

The gene calls are TRBV5-1 and TRBJ2-7, with 7 bases identical to TRBD1. This CDR3 comprises 14 residues. The germline CDR1 and CDR2 sequences are SGHRS and YFSETQ. The V and J ends lost 3 bases and 0 bases, in that order; junction bases with no gene match: 3. The CDR3 reads CASSWDSLSYEQYF. The CDR3 DNA follows: TGCGCCAGCAGCTGGGACAGCCTCTCCTACGAGCAGTACTTC.

This chain joins TRBV5-1 and TRBJ2-3, with unresolved D. Germline assignment: CDR1 SGHRS and CDR2 YFSETQ. There are 12 residues in the CDR3. Trimming shortened V by 0 bases and J by 6 bases, and 5 bases separated the two germline ends. This chain's CDR3 is CASSLVRDTQYF. CDR3 nucleotides: TGCGCCAGCAGCTTGGTACGGGATACGCAGTATTTT. Looking up the rest from reference TRBV5-1 and TRBJ2-3 gives the full variable domain: KAGVTQTPRYLIKTRGQQVTLSCSPISGHRSVSWYQQTPGQGLQFLFEYFSETQRNKGNFPGRFSGRQFSNSRSEMNVSTLELGDSALYLCASSLVRDTQYFGPGTRLTVL.

The chain carries TRBV5-1 and TRBJ1-4; 8 nucleotides align to TRBD1. The CDR3 is 14 residues long. With V trimmed by 3 bases and J by 6 bases, 4 bases remained unmatched. Germline lookup yields CDR1 SGHRS and CDR2 YFSETQ. DNA for the CDR3: TGCGCCAGCAGCTCAAACAGGGGGGATGAAAAACTGTTTTTT. Translated, it gives CASSSNRGDEKLFF. The variable domain in full, with the rest retrieved from reference TRBV5-1 and TRBJ1-4, is KAGVTQTPRYLIKTRGQQVTLSCSPISGHRSVSWYQQTPGQGLQFLFEYFSETQRNKGNFPGRFSGRQFSNSRSEMNVSTLELGDSALYLCASSSNRGDEKLFFGSGTQLSVL.

V usage is TRBV6-6 and J usage is TRBJ1-3; 7 bases match TRBD1. Trimming took 6 bases from V and 0 from J; bases not matched to a gene: 8. The CDR3 extends over 16 amino acids. Germline lookup yields CDR1 MNHNY and CDR2 SVGAGI (reference sequence). CDR3 in amino acids: CASRHRTGDSGNTIYF. In nucleotides, the CDR3 is TGTGCCAGCAGACACCGGACAGGCGACTCTGGAAACACCATATATTTT.

The rearrangement joins TRBV19 to TRBJ2-7; 11 bases agree with TRBD2. CDR1 and CDR2 (germline): LNHDA, SQIVND (reference sequence). CDR3 size: 14 residues. V shed 5 bases and J 2 bases; nucleotides not matched to a gene: 2. CDR3 in DNA: TGTGCCAGTAGTTCGGGACTAGCGGCCTACGAGCAGTACTTC. This sequence encodes CASSSGLAAYEQYF.

The CDR3 loop is CASSPEGVNYGYTF. CDR3 bases: TGTGCCAGTAGCCCGGAAGGGGTAAACTATGGCTACACCTTC. The gene calls are TRBV19 and TRBJ1-2, with a possible D match to TRBD1 (5 bases). This CDR3 is 14 amino acids long. The V gene lost 6 bases and the J gene lost 2 bases, with 13 bases spanning the gap. The germline CDR1 and CDR2 sequences are LNHDA and SQIVND (reference sequence). Based on the CDR3 plus reference TRBV19 and TRBJ1-2, the full variable domain is DGGITQSPKYLFRKEGQNVTLSCEQNLNHDAMYWYRQDPGQGLRLIYYSQIVNDFQKGDIAEGYSVSREKKESFPLTVTSAQKNPTAFYLCASSPEGVNYGYTFGSGTRLTVV.

The chain recombines TRBV7-3 with TRBJ2-2; D is undetermined. Germline V gives CDR1 SGHTA, CDR2 FQGTGA. Trimming shortened V by 8 bases and J by 6 bases, and 10 bases separated the two germline ends. The CDR3 totals 12 residues. The chain's CDR3 is CASRSSPGELFF. The CDR3 nucleotides are TGTGCCAGCCGGAGTAGTCCCGGGGAGCTGTTTTTT.

This chain connects TRBV30 to TRBJ1-2, with 9 positions matching TRBD1. There are 15 residues in the CDR3. V lost 3 bases and J lost 3; bases outside the gene matches: 8. Germline CDR1 is GTSNPN and CDR2 is SVGIG (reference sequence). CDR3 bases: TGTGCCTGGAGATCACACAGGGGGCGTCACTATGGCTACACCTTC. Protein sequence: CAWRSHRGRHYGYTF.

Of note for this clone: One end of the junction is discordant with germline, which a read error may explain. The rearrangement links TRBV7-3 to TRBJ2-1; TRBD1 matches 10 bases. This CDR3 comprises 13 residues. Germline loops: CDR1 SGHTA, CDR2 FQGTGA. CDR3 region: CASSRSGTGVSVF. The CDR3 DNA sequence: TGTGCCAGCAGCAGATCCGGGACAGGGGTTTCTGTCTTC.

The rearrangement links TRBV10-3 to TRBJ1-6; D not resolved. The CDR3 is 13 amino acids. Germline lookup yields CDR1 ENHRY and CDR2 SYGVKD. V was clipped by 4 bases and J by 8 bases, with 9 bases between them. CDR3 DNA sequence: TGTGCCATCAGTGGCCGGGTTTATTCACCCCTCCACTTT. Translating gives CAISGRVYSPLHF.

V usage is TRBV6-5 and J usage is TRBJ2-7, with a weak D call TRBD2 (7 bases). Germline V gene sequence: CDR1 MNHEY, CDR2 SVGAGI. The CDR3 runs to 14 residues. The ends were cut back, 6 bases at V and 7 bases at J, with 19 bases in the middle. The CDR3 DNA follows: TGTGCCAGCAGCAAAGGGAGGGGGGCTTGGGAGCAGTACTTC. As protein: CASSKGRGAWEQYF.

V and J are TRBV9 and TRBJ1-1, with D uncertain. CDR1 and CDR2 from the germline V gene are SGDLS and YYNGEE. Trimming removed 1 base at V and 1 base at J, with 5 bases between. The CDR3 consists of 13 residues. CDR3 bases: TGTGCCAGCAGCGTACTAAAGAACACTGAAGCTTTCTTT. It codes for CASSVLKNTEAFF.

This sequence joins TRBV29-1 and TRBJ2-1, with 8 bases that match TRBD2. The CDR3 is 14 amino acids. The ends lost 5 bases at V and 2 bases at J; junction bases unmatched: 5. Per the germline V gene, CDR1 is SQVTM and CDR2 is ANQGSEA. Written as DNA, the CDR3 is TGCAGCGTTAAGGGACTAGGACCCTACAATGAGCAGTTCTTC. This translates into CSVKGLGPYNEQFF.